This is a list of T cell receptor beta chains from one sample in a study of CD8 T cells in Susac syndrome. TCRdb used MiXCR to reprocess the immunoSEQ multiplex PCR reads, holding one entry per CDR3 protein. Among about 280,000 distinct CDR3 sequences listed, roughly 81% were seen once. Sequencing was performed on CD8+ T cells from PBMCs. All receptors come from a human donor with multiple sclerosis. Both conserved end residues are part of each CDR3. Fields, in order: D gene, V gene, J gene, clone size, CDR3 protein, CDR3 DNA. The D gene is left open where the match is weak. Clone size is not always given. Where it is, it says once, few, many or a class for expanded clones.

>TRBD2|TRBV12-3/TRBV12-4|TRBJ2-1|NA
CASSAPTSGVADEQFF
TGTGCCAGCAGCGCACCGACTAGCGGGGTAGCCGATGAGCAGTTCTTC
>NA|TRBV6-1|TRBJ2-7|few
CASSEGTNQSYEQYF
TGTGCCAGCAGTGAAGGCACAAACCAGTCCTACGAGCAGTACTTC
>TRBD2|TRBV27|TRBJ2-1|NA
CASRDGTSSYNEQFF
TGTGCCAGCAGAGACGGGACTAGCTCCTACAATGAGCAGTTCTTC
>TRBD2|TRBV6-4|TRBJ2-5|NA
CASSEGLAGAETQYF
TGTGCCAGCAGTGAGGGACTAGCGGGAGCAGAGACCCAGTACTTC
>TRBD1|TRBV4-1|TRBJ1-2|NA
CASSRRQGAHGYTF
TGCGCCAGCAGCCGCAGACAGGGGGCCCATGGCTACACCTTC
>NA|TRBV11-2|TRBJ2-1|NA
CASSLPVVDEQFF
TGTGCCAGCAGCTTACCTGTCGTCGATGAGCAGTTCTTC
>TRBD2|TRBV2|TRBJ2-2|NA
CASSRLQREANTGELFF
TGTGCCAGCAGCCGACTTCAGCGGGAGGCCAACACCGGGGAGCTGTTTTTT
>TRBD2|TRBV19|TRBJ2-1|NA
CASSIPGLAGGYNEQFF
TGTGCCAGTAGTATACCGGGACTAGCGGGAGGTTACAATGAGCAGTTCTTC
>TRBD1|TRBV19|TRBJ1-1|NA
CASNRDRGAEAFF
TGTGCCAGTAACCGGGACAGGGGCGCTGAAGCTTTCTTT
>NA|TRBV29-1|TRBJ2-1|NA
CSVVAGQGRGGEQFF
TGCAGCGTTGTTGCGGGACAGGGCCGGGGGGGTGAGCAGTTCTTC
>NA|TRBV27|TRBJ2-1|NA
CASSSLGSANEQFF
TGTGCCAGCAGTTCATTAGGCAGTGCGAATGAGCAGTTCTTC
>NA|TRBV12-3/TRBV12-4|TRBJ2-4|NA
CASSLGPGYTKNIQYF
TGTGCCAGCAGTTTAGGTCCAGGGTATACCAAAAACATTCAGTACTTC
>NA|TRBV9|TRBJ2-3|once
CASSVRGQNTDTQYF
TGTGCCAGCAGCGTACGTGGACAGAACACAGATACACAGTATTTT
>NA|TRBV27|TRBJ2-2|NA
CASSLDLRSRELFF
TGTGCCAGCAGTTTAGATCTCAGGAGCAGGGAGCTGTTTTTT
>NA|TRBV27|TRBJ2-7|NA
CASFSRDEQYF
TGTGCCAGCTTCTCAAGGGACGAGCAGTACTTC
>TRBD1|TRBV12-3/TRBV12-4|TRBJ2-7|NA
CASSSPGQAYEQYF
TGTGCCAGCAGTTCACCGGGACAGGCCTACGAGCAGTACTTC
>NA|TRBV12-3/TRBV12-4|TRBJ2-1|NA
CASSYRGGQQFF
TGTGCCAGCAGTTATAGAGGGGGGCAACAGTTCTTC
>TRBD2|TRBV20-1|TRBJ2-3|NA
CSARALAESTDTQYF
TGCAGTGCTAGAGCACTAGCGGAAAGCACAGATACGCAGTATTTT
>NA|TRBV27|TRBJ2-7|NA
CASSLLIGLYEQYF
TGTGCCAGCAGTTTATTAATAGGGCTCTACGAGCAGTACTTC
>NA|TRBV30|TRBJ1-4|NA
CAWSVDPQGGELFF
TGTGCCTGGAGTGTCGACCCCCAGGGAGGTGAACTGTTTTTT
>TRBD2|TRBV11-2|TRBJ2-7|NA
CASRPPGLAGEQYF
TGTGCCAGCAGGCCACCGGGACTAGCGGGAGAGCAGTACTTC
>NA|TRBV9|TRBJ1-1|NA
CASSVEDGTIFF
TGTGCCAGCAGCGTAGAGGATGGGACGATTTTCTTT
>TRBD1|TRBV2|TRBJ2-7|NA
CASRANRGEQYF
TGTGCCAGCAGAGCTAACAGGGGCGAGCAGTACTTC
>NA|TRBV5-6|TRBJ2-7|NA
CASSLEWGARPYEQYF
TGTGCCAGCAGCTTGGAATGGGGGGCCAGACCGTACGAGCAGTACTTC
>TRBD2|TRBV20-1|TRBJ2-3|NA
CSANRGRERADTQYF
TGCAGTGCTAACCGTGGGCGGGAGCGGGCAGATACGCAGTATTTT
>NA|TRBV5-6|TRBJ2-1|NA
CASSSPRLYNEQFF
TGTGCCAGCAGCTCCCCCAGACTCTACAATGAGCAGTTCTTC
>TRBD1|TRBV27|TRBJ2-7|NA
CASSLYGQGAWEQYF
TGTGCCAGCAGTCTTTACGGCCAGGGGGCGTGGGAGCAGTACTTC
>TRBD1|TRBV9|TRBJ2-7|NA
CASSVGQNYEQYF
TGTGCCAGCAGCGTGGGACAGAACTACGAGCAGTACTTC
>TRBD2|TRBV4-1|TRBJ2-7|NA
CASSQLAGELDEQYF
TGCGCCAGCAGCCAACTAGCGGGAGAACTGGACGAGCAGTACTTC
>NA|TRBV6-6|TRBJ1-2|NA
CASSYLTLGPSDGYTF
TGTGCCAGCAGTTACCTAACCCTCGGGCCGTCAGATGGCTACACCTTC
>NA|TRBV19|TRBJ1-2|NA
CASSRIGYTF
TGTGCCAGTAGTAGGATTGGCTACACCTTC
>NA|TRBV12-3/TRBV12-4|TRBJ1-5|NA
CASSSGNSNQPQHF
TGTGCCAGCAGTTCGGGAAATAGCAATCAGCCCCAGCATTTT
>NA|TRBV14|TRBJ1-2|NA
CASSQERAGPNYGYTF
TGTGCCAGCAGCCAAGAGAGGGCAGGGCCGAACTATGGCTACACCTTC
>NA|TRBV19|TRBJ2-1|few
CASSFPGSYNEQFF
TGTGCCAGTAGCTTCCCGGGTTCCTACAATGAGCAGTTCTTC
>NA|TRBV27|TRBJ2-7|few
CASSYTGTSYEQYF
TGTGCCAGCAGTTACACCGGGACATCCTACGAGCAGTACTTC
>NA|TRBV2|TRBJ2-1|NA
CASKGGQFF
TGTGCCAGCAAGGGTGGGCAGTTCTTC
>NA|TRBV25-1|TRBJ2-5|NA
CASEDVQETQYF
TGTGCCAGCGAGGACGTACAAGAGACCCAGTACTTC
>NA|TRBV11-2|TRBJ1-6|NA
CASSSEDWYNSPLHF
TGTGCCAGCAGCTCGGAGGATTGGTATAATTCACCCCTCCACTTT
>NA|TRBV30|TRBJ1-5|NA
CAWSPPGYSNQPQHF
TGTGCCTGGAGTCCTCCAGGGTATAGCAATCAGCCCCAGCATTTT
>NA|TRBV11-1|TRBJ2-7|NA
CASSPLYRRSYEQYF
TGTGCCAGCAGCCCGTTATACAGGAGATCCTACGAGCAGTACTTC
>NA|TRBV27|TRBJ2-3|NA
CASSSPRGTQYF
TGTGCCAGCAGTTCCCCTAGGGGGACGCAGTATTTT
>NA|TRBV7-6|TRBJ2-1|NA
CASSLGGSVGEQFF
TGTGCCAGCAGCTTAGGTGGCTCCGTCGGTGAGCAGTTCTTC
>NA|TRBV27|TRBJ2-6|NA
CASSWTRAGANVLTF
TGTGCCAGCAGTTGGACTCGCGCTGGGGCCAACGTCCTGACTTTC
>TRBD2|TRBV5-4|TRBJ2-4|NA
CASSLKREVGNIQYF
TGTGCCAGCAGCTTGAAGCGGGAGGTTGGAAACATTCAGTACTTC
>TRBD1|TRBV28|TRBJ1-2|NA
CASSRQGPLNYGYTF
TGTGCCAGCAGCCGACAGGGTCCCCTAAACTATGGCTACACCTTC
>NA|TRBV7-9|TRBJ1-2|NA
CASSFGRDYYGYTF
TGTGCCAGCAGCTTTGGCCGGGATTACTATGGCTACACCTTC
>NA|TRBV3-1|TRBJ2-7|NA
CASSQSSSSDEQYF
TGTGCCAGCAGCCAATCATCTTCATCTGACGAGCAGTACTTC
>TRBD1|TRBV5-4|TRBJ2-1|NA
CASSFMGQGARDNEQFF
TGTGCCAGCAGCTTTATGGGACAGGGGGCACGGGACAATGAGCAGTTCTTC
>NA|TRBV12-5|TRBJ1-1|NA
CASGLVSGLDQAFF
TGTGCTAGTGGTTTGGTAAGTGGACTCGACCAAGCTTTCTTT
>TRBD1|TRBV6-5|TRBJ1-1|once
CASSSWDRNTEAFF
TGTGCCAGCAGTTCATGGGACAGAAACACTGAAGCTTTCTTT
>TRBD2|TRBV20-1|TRBJ2-1|NA
CSAKLTSGRLGDNEQFF
TGCAGTGCCAAGCTGACTAGCGGGCGGCTTGGAGACAATGAGCAGTTCTTC
>NA|TRBV7-8|TRBJ2-7|NA
CASSPDLIGVGGEQYF
TGTGCCAGCAGCCCAGATTTAATCGGGGTTGGAGGGGAGCAGTACTTC
>TRBD2|TRBV5-6|TRBJ2-2|NA
CASSLGIAGANTGELFF
TGTGCCAGCAGCTTGGGGATAGCGGGTGCGAACACCGGGGAGCTGTTTTTT